Each of the 30 T cell receptor beta chains below was sequenced from the same sample in a study of cytomegalovirus exposure and HLA in healthy donors. With 60 Vbeta and 13 Jbeta primers, the PCR was carried out. Method: immunoSEQ multiplex PCR; TCRdb's copy keeps in-frame clones and lacks some. The sample consists of 30,000 to 40,000 clones, around 81% of them appearing once. The sequenced sample consisted of PBMCs. Receptors were obtained from a woman between 40 and 55 years old in good health and CMV-seronegative.

This rearrangement joins TRBV18 to TRBJ2-7; 9 bases are a match to TRBD1. J gave up 3 bases and V 3 bases, and 3 bases lay outside the gene matches. CDR3 length: 14 amino acids. Germline V gene lookup returns CDR1 KGHSH and CDR2 LQKENI. This CDR3 reads CASSPEGQGYEQYF. The CDR3 DNA reads TGTGCCAGCTCACCTGAGGGACAGGGCTACGAGCAGTACTTC.

This sequence joins TRBV2 and TRBJ1-5; the D is unclear. V was cut by 6 bases and J by 4 bases, with 7 bases left in between. This CDR3 has 12 amino acids. Germline V CDR1 and CDR2: SNHLY, FYNNEI. This chain's CDR3 is CASSAANQPQHF. The CDR3 bases are TGTGCCAGCAGCGCCGCGAATCAGCCCCAGCATTTT.

This chain links TRBV6-1 with TRBJ2-3, with 7 bases aligning to TRBD1. The CDR3 covers 15 residues. Losses at the gene ends were 1 base for V and 1 base for J; bases not matched to a gene: 2. Germline CDR1 reads MNHNS; CDR2 reads SASEGT. This CDR3 is CASSEGDRRTDTQYF. The CDR3 DNA follows: TGTGCCAGCAGTGAAGGGGACAGACGCACAGATACGCAGTATTTT.

This chain uses TRBV6-5 with TRBJ1-1, with D unresolved. CDR1 and CDR2 from the germline V gene are MNHEY and SVGAGI. The CDR3 sequence is 13 residues long. Trimming removed 10 bases from V and 3 bases from J, with 15 bases in between. CDR3 protein: CATSWVADTEAFF. CDR3 DNA sequence: TGTGCCACCTCATGGGTAGCGGACACTGAAGCTTTCTTT.

This clone appeared a few times. The chain carries TRBV6-1 and TRBJ2-7; 7 bases are shared with TRBD1. Trimming at V came to 4 bases and at J to 4 bases, leaving 4 bases not matched to a gene. The CDR3 is 13 amino acids. Germline V lookup: CDR1 MNHNS, CDR2 SASEGT. The DNA for the CDR3 is TGTGCCAGCAGTGGGACAGGTTTGTACGAGCAGTACTTC. Translated, it gives CASSGTGLYEQYF.

This clone has only a few counts. The CDR3 nucleotides read TGTGCCAGCTCACCTTCTGCGGGGGGAAGCACAGATACGCAGTATTTT. Protein sequence: CASSPSAGGSTDTQYF. V is TRBV18 and J is TRBJ2-3; 8 bases match TRBD2. The CDR3 is 16 amino acids. The germline V gene has CDR1 KGHSH and CDR2 LQKENI. V shed 3 bases, J shed 0 bases, and the junction held 5 bases outside the gene matches.

The chain is built from TRBV7-6 and TRBJ2-3; tentatively, D is TRBD1 (6 bases). Deletions cut 5 bases from V and 8 bases from J, with 14 bases between. Germline assignment: CDR1 SGHVS and CDR2 FNYEAQ. The CDR3 length is 13 residues. DNA of the CDR3: TGTGCCAGCAGCCCGGCAGGGGTGGGTACGCAGTATTTT. Translation: CASSPAGVGTQYF.

V is TRBV4-2 and J is TRBJ1-4, with TRBD1 as a possible D gene (5 bases). This CDR3 has 17 residues. V gave up 3 bases and J gave up 0 bases, with 14 bases separating them. The germline V gene has CDR1 LGHNA and CDR2 YNFKEQ. This CDR3 reads CASSHRDSAATNEKLFF. The CDR3 nucleotides are TGTGCCAGCAGCCACCGGGACTCGGCAGCAACTAATGAAAAACTGTTTTTT.

V and J are TRBV5-6 and TRBJ1-6; D is undetermined. Germline V gene lookup returns CDR1 SGHDT and CDR2 YYEEEE. The CDR3 extends over 13 amino acids. Trimming left V 4 bases short and J 7 bases short, with 9 bases between. CDR3 protein: CASSTQQNSPLHF. In DNA, the CDR3 is TGTGCCAGCAGCACACAGCAAAATTCACCCCTCCACTTT.

V is TRBV29-1 and J is TRBJ1-1; D gene uncertain. The germline V and J ends were trimmed by 7 bases and 4 bases, with 13 bases remaining between them. Germline CDR1 reads SQVTM; CDR2 reads ANQGSEA. CDR3 length: 12 amino acids. This CDR3 is CSADSWATEAFF. The CDR3 region has the DNA TGCAGCGCGGATTCATGGGCCACTGAAGCTTTCTTT.

This clone was seen a single time. This chain links TRBV5-5 with TRBJ1-2; no definite D call. The CDR3 totals 13 residues. Germline V CDR1 and CDR2: SGHKS, YYEKEE (reference sequence). V lost 4 bases and J lost 2, with 9 bases in between. CDR3 protein: CASSTDGNYGYTF. The CDR3 nucleotides read TGTGCCAGCAGCACCGACGGGAACTATGGCTACACCTTC.

The V call is TRBV5-4, the J call TRBJ1-1; TRBD1 agrees at 8 bases. This CDR3 contains 15 residues. The germline CDR1 and CDR2 sequences are SGHNT and YYREEE (reference sequence). Germline trimming cut 2 bases from V and 2 bases from J; bases unmatched to any gene: 5. The CDR3 DNA reads TGTGCCAGCAGCTTCGGCCAGGGGGCCAACACTGAAGCTTTCTTT. Residues: CASSFGQGANTEAFF.

The chain uses TRBV2 and TRBJ2-3, with 8 bases that match TRBD1. V dropped 1 base and J dropped 5; count of bases not matched to a gene: 2. The V gene's germline CDR1 is SNHLY and CDR2 FYNNEI. This CDR3 has 14 amino acids. The CDR3 nucleotides are TGTGCCAGCAGTGAAGAGGGGACAGGAGATACGCAGTATTTT. Its protein product is CASSEEGTGDTQYF.

This clone was recorded only once. This sequence joins TRBV5-1 and TRBJ1-6; TRBD1 might be the D (6 bases). Trimming took off 1 base at V and 7 bases at J, with 12 bases between the two ends. This CDR3 comprises 15 residues. Germline V gene sequence: CDR1 SGHRS, CDR2 YFSETQ. This CDR3 reads CASSLIGQINSPLHF. DNA for the CDR3: TGCGCCAGCAGCTTGATTGGACAGATCAATTCACCCCTCCACTTT.

The chain is built from TRBV4-1 and TRBJ1-6; 8 positions agree with TRBD1. Germline lookup yields CDR1 MGHRA and CDR2 YSYEKL. This CDR3 contains 18 residues. J gave up 0 bases and V 5 bases, and 9 bases lay outside the gene matches. CDR3 loop: CASSARQGSNSYNSPLHF. In DNA, the CDR3 is TGCGCCAGCAGCGCCCGACAGGGGTCGAACTCCTATAATTCACCCCTCCACTTT.

V usage is TRBV9 and J usage is TRBJ2-3, with a tentative D call TRBD2 (6 bases). The CDR3 contains 14 residues. CDR1 is SGDLS, CDR2 YYNGEE, per germline. V lost 0 bases to trimming and J lost 4 bases, with 9 bases between them. CDR3 in DNA: TGTGCCAGCAGCGTAGGGGGGAGGCCAGATACGCAGTATTTT. This encodes CASSVGGRPDTQYF.

This rearrangement joins TRBV27 to TRBJ1-2, with TRBD1 identical over 7 bases. Unmatched junction bases numbered 7, after V lost 3 bases and J lost 6 bases. This CDR3 has 14 residues. Germline-derived CDR1 and CDR2 are MNHEY and SMNVEV (reference sequence). CDR3 loop: CASSFSGQVNGYTF. In nucleotides, the CDR3 is TGTGCCAGCAGTTTCTCAGGACAGGTGAATGGCTACACCTTC.

The CDR3 nucleotides are TGTGCCAGCAGTCCCCCCGGGACAGCGAGCTACAATGAGCAGTTCTTC. This translates into CASSPPGTASYNEQFF. V is TRBV11-2 and J is TRBJ2-1, with 7 bases matching TRBD1. The germline gives CDR1 SGHAT, CDR2 FQNNGV. V gave up 6 bases and J gave up 3 bases; unmatched junction bases: 11. The CDR3 totals 16 residues.

The sample holds one count of this clone. The chain carries TRBV23-1 and TRBJ1-1; the D is unclear. Being an ORF, TRBV23-1 has a function that is uncertain. The length of the CDR3 is 16 residues. The V end was cut by 3 bases, the J end by 1 base, with 15 bases between. CDR3 region: CASSHPEVGGNTEAFF. CDR3 coding DNA: TGCGCCAGCAGTCACCCGGAGGTGGGCGGGAACACTGAAGCTTTCTTT.

The genes are TRBV29-1 and TRBJ2-1; D is perhaps TRBD1 (6 bases). From germline, CDR1 is SQVTM and CDR2 ANQGSEA. Trimming stripped 6 bases from V and 0 bases from J, with 9 bases between. The CDR3 loop spans 13 amino acids. CDR3 DNA sequence: TGCAGCGTAGGACAGAGCTCCTACAATGAGCAGTTCTTC. As protein: CSVGQSSYNEQFF.

This chain links TRBV27 with TRBJ1-1, with 8 bases aligning to TRBD1. CDR1 and CDR2 (germline): MNHEY, SMNVEV (reference sequence). Trimming took 7 bases from V and 5 from J; bases not matched to a gene: 21. The CDR3 has 18 residues. CDR3 in DNA: TGTGCCAGCACTTCCGTCTATGGGACAGGAGTTGGAGGGACTGAAGCTTTCTTT. This translates into CASTSVYGTGVGGTEAFF.

V and J are TRBV4-2 and TRBJ2-3; D is uncertain. Germline V gene lookup returns CDR1 LGHNA and CDR2 YNFKEQ. CDR3 length equals 16 residues. Trimming removed 6 bases at V and 0 bases at J, with 16 bases between. In nucleotides, the CDR3 is TGTGCCAGCAGTGAACAGTACGCACTTAGCACAGATACGCAGTATTTT. Translating gives CASSEQYALSTDTQYF.

This clone showed up just a few times. The chain uses TRBV5-5 and TRBJ1-6, with 10 bases fitting TRBD1. In germline, CDR1 is SGHKS, CDR2 YYEKEE (reference sequence). V shed 3 bases and J 4 bases; nucleotides not matched to a gene: 7. The CDR3 loop spans 17 amino acids. CDR3 sequence (DNA): TGTGCCAGCAGCTCACCTGGACAGGGGGGTTATAATTCACCCCTCCACTTT. This translates into CASSSPGQGGYNSPLHF.

V gene TRBV6-4 combines with J gene TRBJ2-4; D possibly corresponds to TRBD2 (5 bases). Germline V gene sequence: CDR1 MRHNA, CDR2 SNTAGT. Trimming removed 6 bases from V and 2 bases from J, with 14 bases in between. The length of the CDR3 is 15 residues. CDR3 region: CASRSHGESKNIQYF. CDR3 sequence (DNA): TGTGCCAGCAGATCACACGGGGAATCCAAAAACATTCAGTACTTC.

The V and J genes are TRBV5-4 and TRBJ2-1; TRBD2 agrees at 14 bases. Per the germline V gene, CDR1 is SGHNT and CDR2 is YYREEE (reference sequence). This CDR3 spans 17 amino acids. The V segment lost 3 bases and the J segment 8 bases; nucleotides outside the gene matches: 10. The CDR3 spells CASSWGTSGGPGDEQFF. DNA of the CDR3: TGTGCCAGCAGCTGGGGGACTAGCGGGGGCCCTGGGGATGAGCAGTTCTTC.

The genes are TRBV2 and TRBJ1-4, with D possibly being TRBD1 (6 bases). CDR1 and CDR2 (germline): SNHLY, FYNNEI. The CDR3 contains 15 residues. The V and J ends lost 4 bases and 3 bases respectively, with 12 bases between them. This chain's CDR3 is CASSALQGSNEKLFF. As DNA, the CDR3 is TGTGCCAGCAGTGCCTTACAGGGATCTAATGAAAAACTGTTTTTT.

The gene calls are TRBV19 and TRBJ1-1; D may be TRBD1 (5 bases). With 5 bases removed from V and 11 bases from J, the gap between germline ends came to 18 bases. This CDR3 region has 13 residues. Germline V gene data show CDR1 as LNHDA and CDR2 as SQIVND (reference sequence). CDR3 amino acids: CASSQVVGGGAFF. The DNA of the CDR3 is TGTGCCAGTAGTCAAGTCGTGGGGGGAGGTGCTTTCTTT.

The CDR3 nucleotides read TGTGCCAGCAGCTCCGGGACAGGCACACAGTTCTTC. It specifies CASSSGTGTQFF. The V gene is TRBV2, the J gene TRBJ2-1; 8 bases line up with TRBD1. Germline-derived CDR1 and CDR2 are SNHLY and FYNNEI. The CDR3 has 12 amino acids. After removal of 6 bases from V and 13 bases from J, the junction contained 8 bases not matched to a gene.

The chain has TRBV6-1 and TRBJ1-2; 9 nucleotides align to TRBD1. The CDR3 totals 14 residues. Germline CDR1 is MNHNS and CDR2 is SASEGT. V dropped 4 bases and J dropped 2; count of bases not matched to a gene: 2. The DNA for the CDR3 is TGTGCCAGCAGTGGGACAGGGGAGAACTATGGCTACACCTTC. Its translation is CASSGTGENYGYTF.

The genes are TRBV19 and TRBJ2-3, with D possibly being TRBD1 (5 bases). Germline CDR1 and CDR2: LNHDA and SQIVND (reference sequence). Trimming stripped 3 bases from V and 3 bases from J, with 13 bases between. This CDR3 is 15 amino acids long. As DNA, the CDR3 is TGTGCCAGTAGTATTGAAGTTTCAGGGACAGATACGCAGTATTTT. Translated: CASSIEVSGTDTQYF.